These T cell receptor beta chains were read from a single sample in a study of T cell repertoires in cytomegalovirus infection. TCRdb fed the reads into MiXCR, producing one record per CDR3 protein. Among 150,000 to 200,000 distinct CDR3 sequences listed, around 15% were seen once. Source material: PBMCs. These receptors were obtained from a human donor in good health (CMV status not recorded). Some clones in this sample may be carry-over from other donors' samples. Each CDR3 is given with its conserved first and last residue. Fields, in order: V gene, J gene, D gene, clone size, CDR3 protein, CDR3 DNA. D genes are given only for firm matches. Expanded clones get a size class; other rows say once, few or many, or leave the size out.

V gene: TRBV9
J gene: TRBJ1-1
D gene: .
clone size: once
CDR3 protein: CASSFSGEGTEAFF
CDR3 DNA: TGTGCCAGCAGCTTCAGCGGGGAGGGGACTGAAGCTTTCTTT

V gene: TRBV19
J gene: TRBJ2-1
D gene: TRBD2
clone size: many
CDR3 protein: CASSKGTSGRSYNEQFF
CDR3 DNA: TGTGCCAGTAGTAAAGGGACTAGCGGGCGCTCCTACAATGAGCAGTTCTTC

V gene: TRBV20-1
J gene: TRBJ1-5
D gene: .
clone size: many
CDR3 protein: CSATASLDTYQPQHF
CDR3 DNA: TGCAGTGCGACGGCCTCACTTGACACCTATCAGCCCCAGCATTTT

V gene: TRBV7-9
J gene: TRBJ1-4
D gene: .
clone size: many
CDR3 protein: CASSLLSVGEKLFF
CDR3 DNA: TGTGCCAGCAGCCTACTGAGCGTCGGTGAAAAACTGTTTTTT

V gene: TRBV7-6
J gene: TRBJ2-7
D gene: .
clone size: .
CDR3 protein: CASSLGDGSHF
CDR3 DNA: TGTGCCAGCAGCTTAGGAGACGGAAGTCACTTC

V gene: TRBV7-9
J gene: TRBJ2-7
D gene: .
clone size: many
CDR3 protein: CASSFPLGERVEDEQYF
CDR3 DNA: TGTGCCAGCAGCTTCCCCTTGGGCGAAAGGGTAGAAGACGAGCAGTACTTC

V gene: TRBV29-1
J gene: TRBJ2-1
D gene: TRBD2
clone size: .
CDR3 protein: CSARGDGNEQFF
CDR3 DNA: TGCAGCGCCCGGGGGGACGGGAATGAGCAGTTCTTC

V gene: TRBV28
J gene: TRBJ1-1
D gene: TRBD1
clone size: few
CDR3 protein: CASSIRTGDMNTEAFF
CDR3 DNA: TGTGCCAGCAGTATTAGGACAGGGGACATGAACACTGAAGCTTTCTTT

V gene: TRBV29-1
J gene: TRBJ1-1
D gene: TRBD1
clone size: few
CDR3 protein: CSVKDAGTGATEAFF
CDR3 DNA: TGCAGCGTCAAGGATGCCGGGACAGGGGCCACTGAAGCTTTCTTT

V gene: TRBV25-1
J gene: TRBJ2-5
D gene: .
clone size: few
CDR3 protein: CASSESKGRETQYF
CDR3 DNA: TGTGCCAGCAGTGAAAGTAAGGGGCGAGAGACCCAGTACTTC

V gene: TRBV11-2
J gene: TRBJ2-5
D gene: .
clone size: many
CDR3 protein: CASSLSGRARETQYF
CDR3 DNA: TGTGCCAGCAGCTTATCCGGACGGGCCCGAGAGACCCAGTACTTC